Listed here are 25 T cell receptor beta chains from one sample, sequenced in a study of T cells in localized non-small cell lung cancer. The repertoire was sequenced with immunoSEQ multiplex PCR; TCRdb's copy has only in-frame clones and lacks some. The table has roughly 48,000 clones, around 77% seen once; the top ten hold around a sixth. The source material was peripheral blood, sampled before any cancer treatment. All receptors come from a man between 40 and 70 years old with stage I squamous cell lung carcinoma.

The genes are TRBV19 and TRBJ2-1, with 7 bases lining up with TRBD2. There are 12 residues in the CDR3. The V gene end was trimmed by 10 bases and the J gene end by 2 bases; junction bases not matched to a gene: 2. The germline CDR1 and CDR2 sequences are LNHDA and SQIVND (reference sequence). For the CDR3, the DNA is TGTGCCACTGGACTAGCCTACAATGAGCAGTTCTTC. Translated: CATGLAYNEQFF. The full variable domain, its missing parts supplied by reference TRBV19 and TRBJ2-1, is DGGITQSPKYLFRKEGQNVTLSCEQNLNHDAMYWYRQDPGQGLRLIYYSQIVNDFQKGDIAEGYSVSREKKESFPLTVTSAQKNPTAFYLCATGLAYNEQFFGPGTRLTVL.

The V call is TRBV5-1, the J call TRBJ2-3; D may match TRBD1 or TRBD2 (5 bases each). From germline, CDR1 is SGHRS and CDR2 YFSETQ. With 2 bases removed from V and 1 base from J, the gap between germline ends came to 11 bases. CDR3 length: 15 residues. Written as DNA, the CDR3 is TGCGCCAGCAGCTTACAAGGGGACGGCACAGATACGCAGTATTTT. Translating gives CASSLQGDGTDTQYF.

The V call is TRBV7-6, the J call TRBJ2-1, with D tentatively TRBD1 (6 bases). Per the germline V gene, CDR1 is SGHVS and CDR2 is FNYEAQ. The ends were cut back, 5 bases at V and 5 bases at J, with 16 bases in the middle. This CDR3 has 15 residues. Here the CDR3 reads CASSGLPGQNNEQFF. The CDR3 coding sequence is TGTGCCAGCAGCGGCCTTCCTGGACAGAACAATGAGCAGTTCTTC.

V is TRBV13 and J is TRBJ2-7; D is ambiguous. This CDR3 spans 11 amino acids. Trimming pared 5 bases from V and 2 bases from J, leaving 4 bases between. Germline V gives CDR1 PRHDT, CDR2 FYEKMQ (reference sequence). The CDR3 coding sequence is TGTGCCAGCAGCCTCGCCTACGAGCAGTACTTC. Protein product: CASSLAYEQYF.

This sequence joins TRBV7-8 and TRBJ1-3; TRBD1 aligns across 7 bases. This CDR3 region has 16 residues. Trimming cost V 5 bases and J 0 bases; bases outside gene matches: 7. In germline, CDR1 is SGHVS, CDR2 FQNEAQ. CDR3 DNA sequence: TGTGCCAGCAGCGCGGGACAGCCGAGCTCTGGAAACACCATATATTTT. Encoded protein: CASSAGQPSSGNTIYF. Combining the CDR3 with reference TRBV7-8 and TRBJ1-3 gives the whole variable domain GAGVSQSPRYKVAKRGQDVALRCDPISGHVSLFWYQQALGQGPEFLTYFQNEAQLDKSGLPSDRFFAERPEGSVSTLKIQRTQQEDSAVYLCASSAGQPSSGNTIYFGEGSWLTVV.

This chain uses TRBV27 with TRBJ1-5, with a possible D match to TRBD1 (5 bases). This CDR3 spans 16 amino acids. With 6 bases removed from V and 2 bases from J, the gap between germline ends came to 17 bases. From germline, CDR1 is MNHEY and CDR2 SMNVEV (reference sequence). In DNA form, the CDR3 reads TGTGCCAGCAGAGTCGGGGCCGGAGGGGGCAATCAGCCCCAGCATTTT. Encoded protein: CASRVGAGGGNQPQHF.

J is TRBJ2-1 and V is TRBV6-6; a possible D gene is TRBD2 (6 bases). Trimming pared 2 bases from V and 1 base from J, leaving 9 bases between. Germline loops: CDR1 MNHNY, CDR2 SVGAGI (reference sequence). There are 15 residues in the CDR3. The CDR3 protein is CASSYGGGSYNEQFF. The CDR3 nucleotides are TGTGCCAGCAGTTACGGCGGAGGGTCCTACAATGAGCAGTTCTTC.

The chain links TRBV6-6 to TRBJ1-2, with D uncertain. The CDR3 is 12 residues long. V shed 10 bases and J shed 8 bases, with 17 bases lying between them. Germline V gene data show CDR1 as MNHNY and CDR2 as SVGAGI (reference sequence). The CDR3 here is CATRVEVEGYTF. The CDR3 bases are TGTGCCACCCGGGTCGAGGTGGAAGGCTACACCTTC.

This chain uses TRBV19 with TRBJ2-6; weak D call: TRBD2 (6 bases). Trimming left V 7 bases short and J 0 bases short, with 7 bases between. Looked up from germline, CDR1 is LNHDA and CDR2 is SQIVND (reference sequence). CDR3 length: 14 residues. This CDR3 reads CASMGGSGANVLTF. The CDR3 coding sequence is TGTGCCAGTATGGGGGGCTCTGGGGCCAACGTCCTGACTTTC.

This chain's CDR3 is CASLKGANTEAFF. Written as DNA, the CDR3 is TGTGCCAGCCTGAAGGGGGCGAACACTGAAGCTTTCTTT. The rearrangement joins TRBV28 to TRBJ1-1; 7 bases map to TRBD1. CDR3 size: 13 residues. Per germline, CDR1 MDHEN and CDR2 SYDVKM. V lost 8 bases to trimming and J lost 1 base; unmatched junction nucleotides: 4.

The V and J genes are TRBV7-9 and TRBJ1-6, with 10 bases lining up with TRBD1. V lost 5 bases and J lost 9; bases outside the gene matches: 7. The CDR3 is 15 amino acids. Germline CDR1 reads SEHNR; CDR2 reads FQNEAQ (reference sequence). This CDR3 reads CASSPPGQGSSPLHF. The CDR3 DNA reads as TGTGCCAGCAGCCCCCCGGGACAGGGGAGTTCACCCCTCCACTTT.

This clone was recorded a few times. This chain uses TRBV5-4 with TRBJ2-1, with 7 positions matching TRBD2. Germline V gene lookup returns CDR1 SGHNT and CDR2 YYREEE (reference sequence). This CDR3 comprises 15 residues. With 0 bases clipped from V and 8 bases from J, the junction kept 8 bases outside the gene matches. CDR3 DNA sequence: TGTGCCAGCAGCTTGGCAGCGGGGCTGGGGGATGAGCAGTTCTTC. It specifies CASSLAAGLGDEQFF.

This clone was seen once. The chain uses TRBV5-1 and TRBJ2-7, with 7 bases matching TRBD2. Germline CDR1 is SGHRS and CDR2 is YFSETQ. The J segment lost 3 bases and the V segment lost 0 bases, leaving 15 bases of the junction unmatched. The CDR3 has 18 amino acids. The CDR3 sequence: CASSLGGGSITVVYEQYF. CDR3 nucleotides: TGCGCCAGCAGCTTGGGCGGGGGAAGTATTACCGTAGTCTACGAGCAGTACTTC.

This rearrangement joins TRBV4-2 to TRBJ1-1; no clear D. Trimming cost V 4 bases and J 4 bases, with 13 bases left between them. CDR3 size: 14 residues. Germline V gene sequence: CDR1 LGHNA, CDR2 YNFKEQ. Here the CDR3 DNA reads TGTGCCAGCAGCCGCACACTGGTAGGCACTGAAGCTTTCTTT. It is translated as CASSRTLVGTEAFF.

By proportion, this clone is medium-sized. This rearrangement joins TRBV9 to TRBJ1-3; the D gene is possibly TRBD1 (6 bases). V was pared by 2 bases and J by 2 bases, with 11 bases between. Germline values: CDR1 SGDLS, CDR2 YYNGEE. The CDR3 extends over 15 amino acids. The CDR3: CASSVAGTPGNTIYF. The CDR3 DNA reads TGTGCCAGCAGCGTTGCAGGGACACCTGGAAACACCATATATTTT.

The V and J genes are TRBV2 and TRBJ2-3, with unresolved D. Trimming shortened V by 7 bases and J by 3 bases, and 8 bases separated the two germline ends. The germline V gene encodes CDR1 SNHLY and CDR2 FYNNEI. This CDR3 spans 12 amino acids. CDR3 residues: CASTRSTDTQYF. CDR3 DNA: TGTGCCAGCACCAGATCAACAGATACGCAGTATTTT. Based on the CDR3 plus reference TRBV2 and TRBJ2-3, the full variable domain is EPEVTQTPSHQVTQMGQEVILRCVPISNHLYFYWYRQILGQKVEFLVSFYNNEISEKSEIFDDQFSVERPDGSNFTLKIRSTKLEDSAMYFCASTRSTDTQYFGPGTRLTVL.

This chain connects TRBV2 to TRBJ2-1; 9 nucleotides agree with TRBD1. V was pared by 3 bases and J by 9 bases, with 6 bases of the junction left unmatched. CDR1 is SNHLY and CDR2 is FYNNEI in the germline V gene. The CDR3 loop spans 14 amino acids. The CDR3 DNA is TGTGCCAGCAGTGATTGGGACAGGGTTAGTGAGCAGTTCTTC. This codes for CASSDWDRVSEQFF.

V is TRBV6-6 and J is TRBJ1-6; unclear D gene. V was shortened by 6 bases and J by 6 bases, with 6 bases between the two germline ends. Germline V gene data show CDR1 as MNHNY and CDR2 as SVGAGI (reference sequence). This CDR3 contains 12 residues. The CDR3 nucleotides are TGTGCCAGCAGGGAGGGTAATTCACCCCTCCACTTT. Amino acids: CASREGNSPLHF.

V and J are TRBV6-6 and TRBJ1-3; a weak D match, TRBD1 (6 bases). The CDR3 has 15 residues. Germline V lookup: CDR1 MNHNY, CDR2 SVGAGI (reference sequence). Deletions cut 0 bases from V and 4 bases from J, with 10 bases between. CDR3 sequence (DNA): TGTGCCAGCAGTTACTCGTTACAGGGCGGAAACACCATATATTTT. It yields the protein CASSYSLQGGNTIYF.

This chain joins TRBV6-8 and TRBJ2-5, with TRBD2 matching over 8 bases. The V segment lost 2 bases and the J segment 2 bases; nucleotides outside the gene matches: 1. Germline lookup yields CDR1 MNHGY and CDR2 SAAAGT. The CDR3 has 14 residues. The CDR3 protein is CASSYAGGQETQYF. The CDR3 DNA reads as TGTGCCAGCAGTTACGCGGGGGGTCAAGAGACCCAGTACTTC.

V is TRBV5-1 and J is TRBJ1-3; no firm D call. Germline assignment: CDR1 SGHRS and CDR2 YFSETQ. The CDR3 contains 16 residues. Trimming took off 2 bases at V and 0 bases at J, with 12 bases between the two ends. Written as DNA, the CDR3 is TGCGCCAGCAGCTTAGCCGGACTTACCTCTGGAAACACCATATATTTT. Translating gives CASSLAGLTSGNTIYF.

This clone occurred a few times. The CDR3 region is CASSGGGNRGYTF. Here the CDR3 DNA reads TGCGCCAGCAGCGGCGGAGGAAATAGGGGCTACACCTTC. This sequence joins TRBV5-1 and TRBJ1-2, with unresolved D. This CDR3 contains 13 residues. V was pared by 4 bases and J by 8 bases, with 15 bases between. Germline V gives CDR1 SGHRS, CDR2 YFSETQ.

The V and J genes are TRBV30 and TRBJ1-3; TRBD1 agrees at 8 bases. Trimming removed 3 bases from V and 3 bases from J; junction bases left unmatched: 7. This CDR3 spans 15 amino acids. The germline V gene encodes CDR1 GTSNPN and CDR2 SVGIG (reference sequence). Here the CDR3 reads CAWSSGTGFGNTIYF. Here the CDR3 DNA reads TGTGCCTGGAGCTCCGGGACAGGCTTTGGAAACACCATATATTTT.

The chain has TRBV5-1 and TRBJ2-1; unclear D gene. Per germline, CDR1 SGHRS and CDR2 YFSETQ. Trimming left V 0 bases short and J 1 base short, with 5 bases between. This CDR3 is 14 amino acids long. CDR3 in DNA: TGCGCCAGCAGCTTGGACAGTTCCTACAATGAGCAGTTCTTC. This gives the protein CASSLDSSYNEQFF.

V usage is TRBV7-3 and J usage is TRBJ2-3; D gene ambiguous. V lost 0 bases and J 5 bases, leaving 12 bases between the germline ends. Germline-derived CDR1 and CDR2 are SGHTA and FQGTGA. This CDR3 has 15 residues. CDR3: CASSLTGPHGDTQYF. CDR3 bases: TGTGCCAGCAGCTTAACCGGACCCCACGGAGATACGCAGTATTTT.